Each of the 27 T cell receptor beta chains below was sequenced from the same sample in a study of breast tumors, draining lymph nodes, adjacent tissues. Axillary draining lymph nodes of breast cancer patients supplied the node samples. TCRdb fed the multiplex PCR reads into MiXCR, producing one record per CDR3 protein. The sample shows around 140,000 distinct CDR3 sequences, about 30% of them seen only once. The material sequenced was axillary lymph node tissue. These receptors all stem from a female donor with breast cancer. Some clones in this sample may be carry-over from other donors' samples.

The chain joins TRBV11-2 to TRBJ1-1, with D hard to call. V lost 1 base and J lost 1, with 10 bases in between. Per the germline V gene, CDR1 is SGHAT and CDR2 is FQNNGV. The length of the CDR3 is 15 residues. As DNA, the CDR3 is TGTGCCAGCAGCTTAGTACCAGGTAGGAACACTGAAGCTTTCTTT. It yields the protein CASSLVPGRNTEAFF.

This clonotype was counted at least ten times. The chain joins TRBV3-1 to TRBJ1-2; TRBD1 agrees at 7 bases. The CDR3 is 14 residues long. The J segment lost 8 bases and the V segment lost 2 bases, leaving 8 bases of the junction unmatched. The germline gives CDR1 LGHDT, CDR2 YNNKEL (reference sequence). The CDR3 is CASSQTGDRQGYTF. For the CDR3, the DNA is TGTGCCAGCAGCCAAACAGGGGACCGGCAGGGCTACACCTTC.

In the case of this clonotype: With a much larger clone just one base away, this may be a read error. The CDR3: CASSLSQGARKVEKLLF. DNA of the CDR3: TGTGCCAGCAGTCTTTCGCAGGGGGCGAGGAAGGTTGAAAAACTGCTTTTT. The chain uses TRBV6-1 and TRBJ1-4; TRBD1 aligns across 8 bases. The CDR3 runs to 17 residues. Germline lookup yields CDR1 MNHNS and CDR2 SASEGT.

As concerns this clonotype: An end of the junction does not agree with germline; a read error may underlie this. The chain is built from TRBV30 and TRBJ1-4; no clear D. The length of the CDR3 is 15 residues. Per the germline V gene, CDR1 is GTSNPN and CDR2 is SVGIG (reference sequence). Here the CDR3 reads CAWSGWTATNEKRFF. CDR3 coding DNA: TGTGCCTGGAGTGGGTGGACTGCAACTAATGAAAAACGGTTTTTT.

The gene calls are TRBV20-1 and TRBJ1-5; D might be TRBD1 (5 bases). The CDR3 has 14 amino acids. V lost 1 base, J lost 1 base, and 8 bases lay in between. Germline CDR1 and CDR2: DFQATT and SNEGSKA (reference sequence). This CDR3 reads CSARGGHSNQPQHF. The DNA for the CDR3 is TGCAGTGCTAGAGGCGGACACAGCAATCAGCCCCAGCATTTT.

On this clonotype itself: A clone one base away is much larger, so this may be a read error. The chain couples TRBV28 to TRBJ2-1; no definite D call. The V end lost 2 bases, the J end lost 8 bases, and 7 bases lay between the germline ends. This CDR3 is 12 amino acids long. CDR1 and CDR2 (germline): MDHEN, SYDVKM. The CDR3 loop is CASSLGTYEQFF. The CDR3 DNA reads TGTGCCAGCAGTTTAGGCACCTATGAGCAGTTCTTC.

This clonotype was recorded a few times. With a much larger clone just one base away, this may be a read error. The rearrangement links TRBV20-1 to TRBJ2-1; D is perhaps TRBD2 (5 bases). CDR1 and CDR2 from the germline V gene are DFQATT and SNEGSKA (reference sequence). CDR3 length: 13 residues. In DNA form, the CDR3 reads TGCAGTGCTAGTCAGCGGCGTAACAATGCGCAGTTCTTC. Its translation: CSASQRRNNAQFF.

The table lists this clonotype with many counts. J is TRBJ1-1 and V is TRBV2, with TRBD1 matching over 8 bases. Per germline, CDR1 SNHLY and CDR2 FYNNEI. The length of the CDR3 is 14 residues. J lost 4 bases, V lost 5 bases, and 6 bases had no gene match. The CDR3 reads CASSRQGSSTEAFF. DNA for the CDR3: TGTGCCAGCAGTCGACAGGGGAGCAGCACTGAAGCTTTCTTT.

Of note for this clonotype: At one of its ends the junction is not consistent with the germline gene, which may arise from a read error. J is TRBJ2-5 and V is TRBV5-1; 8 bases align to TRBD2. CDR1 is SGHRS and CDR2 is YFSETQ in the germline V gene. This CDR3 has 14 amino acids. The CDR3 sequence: CASSLAGGKEAQYF. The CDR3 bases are TGCGCCAGCAGCTTGGCGGGAGGGAAAGAGGCCCAGTACTTC.

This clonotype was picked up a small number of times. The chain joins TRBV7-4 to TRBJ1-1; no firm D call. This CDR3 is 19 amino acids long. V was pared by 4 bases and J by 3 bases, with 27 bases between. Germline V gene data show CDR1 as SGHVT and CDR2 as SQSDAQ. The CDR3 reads CASSSHRSELEGGDTEAFF. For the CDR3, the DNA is TGTGCCAGCAGCTCCCACCGATCGGAACTAGAGGGCGGAGACACTGAAGCTTTCTTT.

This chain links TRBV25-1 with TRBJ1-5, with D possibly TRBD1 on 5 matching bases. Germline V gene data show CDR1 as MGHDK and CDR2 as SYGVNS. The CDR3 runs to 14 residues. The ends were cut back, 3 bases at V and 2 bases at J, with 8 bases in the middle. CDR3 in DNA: TGTGCCAGCAGTGACTCCAGGGGCAATCAGCCCCAGCATTTT. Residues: CASSDSRGNQPQHF.

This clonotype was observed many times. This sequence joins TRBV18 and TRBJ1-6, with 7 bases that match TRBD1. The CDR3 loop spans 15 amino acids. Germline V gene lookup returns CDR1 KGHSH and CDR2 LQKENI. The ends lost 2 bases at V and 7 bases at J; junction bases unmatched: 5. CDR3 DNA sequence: TGTGCCAGCTCACCATCCGGGACAGTGAATTCACCCCTCCACTTT. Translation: CASSPSGTVNSPLHF.

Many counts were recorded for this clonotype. The CDR3 here is CASSQPQGLSEKLFF. The CDR3 region has the DNA TGTGCCAGCAGTCAACCCCAGGGGCTGAGTGAAAAACTGTTTTTT. This chain joins TRBV12-3 or TRBV12-4 and TRBJ1-4, with D perhaps matching TRBD1 (6 bases). Trimming cost V 5 bases and J 7 bases, with 17 bases left between them. This CDR3 is built from 15 residues.

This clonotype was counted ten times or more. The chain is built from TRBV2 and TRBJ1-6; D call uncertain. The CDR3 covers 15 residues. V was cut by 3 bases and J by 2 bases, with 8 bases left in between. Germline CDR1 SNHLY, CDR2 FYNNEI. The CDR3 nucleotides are TGTGCCAGCAGTGACGTCTCCACCTATAATTCACCCCTCCACTTT. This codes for CASSDVSTYNSPLHF. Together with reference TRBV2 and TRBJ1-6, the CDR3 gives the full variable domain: EPEVTQTPSHQVTQMGQEVILRCVPISNHLYFYWYRQILGQKVEFLVSFYNNEISEKSEIFDDQFSVERPDGSNFTLKIRSTKLEDSAMYFCASSDVSTYNSPLHFGNGTRLTVT.

CDR3 sequence: CASSLTGTSTNEKLFF. The CDR3 region has the DNA TGTGCCAGCTCACTTACCGGGACATCAACTAATGAAAAACTGTTTTTT. V is TRBV18 and J is TRBJ1-4; TRBD1 might be the D (6 bases). CDR3 length: 16 amino acids. V lost 4 bases to trimming and J lost 0 bases, with 12 bases between them. Germline CDR1 KGHSH, CDR2 LQKENI.

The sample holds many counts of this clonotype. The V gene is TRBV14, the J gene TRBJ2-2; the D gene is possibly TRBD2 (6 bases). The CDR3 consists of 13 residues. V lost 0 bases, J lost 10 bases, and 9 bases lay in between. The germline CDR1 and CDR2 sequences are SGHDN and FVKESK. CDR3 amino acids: CASSQDGEEELFF. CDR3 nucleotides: TGTGCCAGCAGCCAAGATGGGGAGGAGGAGCTGTTTTTT.

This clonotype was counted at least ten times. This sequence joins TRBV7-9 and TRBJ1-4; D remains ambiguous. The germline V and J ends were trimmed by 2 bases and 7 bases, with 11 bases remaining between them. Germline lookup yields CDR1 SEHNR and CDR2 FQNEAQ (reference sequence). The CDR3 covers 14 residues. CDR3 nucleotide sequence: TGTGCCAGCAGCTTACTCTCCGGGATTGAAAAACTGTTTTTT. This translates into CASSLLSGIEKLFF.

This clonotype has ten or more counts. The CDR3 nucleotides are TGTGCCAGTAGCCTTTCTTCGACTAGCGGGGGAAACAATGAGCAGTTCTTC. It translates to CASSLSSTSGGNNEQFF. V and J are TRBV19 and TRBJ2-1, with 12 bases that match TRBD2. The CDR3 is 17 amino acids. CDR1 and CDR2 from the germline V gene are LNHDA and SQIVND (reference sequence). After removal of 6 bases from V and 5 bases from J, the junction contained 11 bases not matched to a gene.

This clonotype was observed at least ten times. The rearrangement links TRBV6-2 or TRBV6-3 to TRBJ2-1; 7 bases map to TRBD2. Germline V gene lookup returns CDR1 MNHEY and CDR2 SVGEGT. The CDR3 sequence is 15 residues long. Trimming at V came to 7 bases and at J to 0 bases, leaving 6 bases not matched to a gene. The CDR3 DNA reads TGTGCCAGCAAAGGGAGGGAGGACTCCTACAATGAGCAGTTCTTC. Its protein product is CASKGREDSYNEQFF.

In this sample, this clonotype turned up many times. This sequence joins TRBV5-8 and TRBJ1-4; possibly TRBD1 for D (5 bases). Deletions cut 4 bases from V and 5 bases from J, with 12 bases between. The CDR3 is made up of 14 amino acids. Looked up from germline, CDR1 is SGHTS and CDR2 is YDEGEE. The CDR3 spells CASSLSGWNEKLFF. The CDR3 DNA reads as TGTGCCAGCAGCCTGTCAGGGTGGAATGAAAAACTGTTTTTT.

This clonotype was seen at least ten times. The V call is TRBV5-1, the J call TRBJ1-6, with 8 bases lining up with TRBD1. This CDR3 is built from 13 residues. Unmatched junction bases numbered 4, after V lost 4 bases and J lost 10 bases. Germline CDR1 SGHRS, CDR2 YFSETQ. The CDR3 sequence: CASSGDRRSPLHF. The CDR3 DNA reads TGCGCCAGCAGCGGGGACAGGCGGTCACCCCTCCACTTT. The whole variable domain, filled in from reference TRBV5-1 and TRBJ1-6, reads KAGVTQTPRYLIKTRGQQVTLSCSPISGHRSVSWYQQTPGQGLQFLFEYFSETQRNKGNFPGRFSGRQFSNSRSEMNVSTLELGDSALYLCASSGDRRSPLHFGNGTRLTVT.

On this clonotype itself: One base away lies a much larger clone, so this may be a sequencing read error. CDR3 sequence: CANSQDWRADTQYF. For the CDR3, the DNA is TGCGCCAACAGCCAAGATTGGAGGGCAGATACGCAGTATTTT. The chain combines TRBV4-3 with TRBJ2-3; D possibly corresponds to TRBD2 (6 bases). The CDR3 has 14 amino acids. The germline CDR1 and CDR2 sequences are LGHNA and YSLEER.

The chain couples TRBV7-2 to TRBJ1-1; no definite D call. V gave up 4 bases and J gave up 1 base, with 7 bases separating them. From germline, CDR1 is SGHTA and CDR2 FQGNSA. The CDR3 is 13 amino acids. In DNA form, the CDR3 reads TGTGCCAGCAGCTCCAGCCAGAACACTGAAGCTTTCTTT. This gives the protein CASSSSQNTEAFF.

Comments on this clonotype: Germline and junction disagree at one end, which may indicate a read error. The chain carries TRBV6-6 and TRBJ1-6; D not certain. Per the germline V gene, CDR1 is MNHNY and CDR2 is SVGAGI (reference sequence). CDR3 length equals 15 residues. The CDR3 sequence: CASGYFGGLGSPLHF. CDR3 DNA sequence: TGTGCCAGCGGTTACTTCGGAGGGCTTGGGTCACCCCTCCACTTT.

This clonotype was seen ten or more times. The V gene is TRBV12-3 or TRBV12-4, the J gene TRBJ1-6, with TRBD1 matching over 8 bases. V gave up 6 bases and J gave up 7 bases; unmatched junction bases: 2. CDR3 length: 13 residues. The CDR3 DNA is TGTGCCAGCAGGCAGGGGGCGAATTCACCCCTCCACTTT. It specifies CASRQGANSPLHF.

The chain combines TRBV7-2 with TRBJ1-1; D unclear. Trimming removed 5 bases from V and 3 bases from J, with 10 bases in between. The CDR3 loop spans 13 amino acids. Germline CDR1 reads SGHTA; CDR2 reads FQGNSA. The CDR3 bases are TGTGCCAGCAGCACAAGACGGGACACTGAAGCTTTCTTT. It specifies CASSTRRDTEAFF.

CDR3 sequence: CASSRTSEASTDTQYF. The CDR3 coding sequence is TGTGCCAGCAGCCGGACTAGCGAGGCTAGCACAGATACGCAGTATTTT. The genes are TRBV12-3 or TRBV12-4 and TRBJ2-3, with 9 bases that match TRBD2. The CDR3 spans 16 residues. Losses at the gene ends were 6 bases for V and 0 bases for J; bases not matched to a gene: 7.